Given below is one TCR beta chain in context. The CDR3 loop spans 16 amino acids. V was clipped by 6 bases and J by 5 bases; unmatched bases: 12. Germline V CDR1 and CDR2: MNHEY, SVGEGT. This record comes from a study of T-cell reconstitution after alpha-beta-depleted transplantation in children. The TCRbeta library incorporated unique molecular identifiers. One entry per CDR3 protein, called by TCRdb with MiXCR from the PCR reads. Counted here are about 400,000 distinct CDR3 sequences, less than 15% occurring once; the ten biggest clones make up over 3.5%. The sequencing here drew on PBMCs, taken from the stem cell graft. This TCR came from a human donor who donated a stem cell graft to a child with Fanconi anemia. This chain joins TRBV6-2 or TRBV6-3 and TRBJ1-1; 10 bases are shared with TRBD1. CDR3 region: CASSRRDRGKGTEAFF. Written as DNA, the CDR3 is TGTGCCAGCAGCCGCCGGGACAGGGGAAAGGGGACTGAAGCTTTCTTT.